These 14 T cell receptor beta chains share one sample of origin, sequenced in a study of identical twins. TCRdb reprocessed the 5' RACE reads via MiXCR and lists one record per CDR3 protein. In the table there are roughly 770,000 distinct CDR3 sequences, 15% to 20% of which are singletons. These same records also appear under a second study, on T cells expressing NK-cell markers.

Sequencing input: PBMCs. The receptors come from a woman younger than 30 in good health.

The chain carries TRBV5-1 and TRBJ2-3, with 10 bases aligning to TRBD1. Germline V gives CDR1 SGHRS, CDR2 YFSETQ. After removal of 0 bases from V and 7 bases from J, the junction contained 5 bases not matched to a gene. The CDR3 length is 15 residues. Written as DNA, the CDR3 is TGCGCCAGCAGCTTGGGACAGGGGGCGGTGTATACGCAGTATTTT. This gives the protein CASSLGQGAVYTQYF.

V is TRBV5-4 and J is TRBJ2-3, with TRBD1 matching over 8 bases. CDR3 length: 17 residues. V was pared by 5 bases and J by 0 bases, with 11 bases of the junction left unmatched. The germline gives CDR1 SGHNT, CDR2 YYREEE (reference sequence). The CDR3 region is CASRLLTGGGSTDTQYF. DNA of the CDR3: TGTGCCAGCAGGCTTCTCACAGGGGGTGGTAGCACAGATACGCAGTATTTT.

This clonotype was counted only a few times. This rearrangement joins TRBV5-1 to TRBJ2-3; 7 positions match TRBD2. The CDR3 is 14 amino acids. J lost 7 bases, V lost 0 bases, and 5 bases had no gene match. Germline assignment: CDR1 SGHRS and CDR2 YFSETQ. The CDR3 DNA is TGCGCCAGCAGCTTGGGCCTAGCGGTAAATACGCAGTATTTT. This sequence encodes CASSLGLAVNTQYF. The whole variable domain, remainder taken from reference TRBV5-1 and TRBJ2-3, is KAGVTQTPRYLIKTRGQQVTLSCSPISGHRSVSWYQQTPGQGLQFLFEYFSETQRNKGNFPGRFSGRQFSNSRSEMNVSTLELGDSALYLCASSLGLAVNTQYFGPGTRLTVL.

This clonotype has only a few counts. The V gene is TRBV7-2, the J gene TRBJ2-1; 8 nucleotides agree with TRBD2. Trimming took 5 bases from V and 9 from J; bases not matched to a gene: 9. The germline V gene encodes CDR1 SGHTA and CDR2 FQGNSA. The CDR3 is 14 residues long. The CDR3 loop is CASSPAGVRGEQFF. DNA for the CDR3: TGTGCCAGCAGCCCAGCGGGAGTACGGGGTGAGCAGTTCTTC.

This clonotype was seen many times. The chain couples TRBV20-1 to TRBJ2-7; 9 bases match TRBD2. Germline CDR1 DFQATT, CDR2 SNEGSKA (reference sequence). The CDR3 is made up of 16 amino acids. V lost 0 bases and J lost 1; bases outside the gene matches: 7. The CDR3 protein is CSARDPASGDSYEQYF. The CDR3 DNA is TGCAGTGCTAGAGATCCGGCTAGCGGGGATTCCTACGAGCAGTACTTC.

CDR3 in amino acids: CATQGDEYEQYF. The CDR3 DNA sequence: TGTGCCACACAGGGAGATGAATACGAGCAGTACTTC. The chain carries TRBV10-3 and TRBJ2-7, with D maybe TRBD1 (6 bases). Germline V lookup: CDR1 ENHRY, CDR2 SYGVKD. The CDR3 runs 12 residues. With 10 bases removed from V and 4 bases from J, the gap between germline ends came to 14 bases.

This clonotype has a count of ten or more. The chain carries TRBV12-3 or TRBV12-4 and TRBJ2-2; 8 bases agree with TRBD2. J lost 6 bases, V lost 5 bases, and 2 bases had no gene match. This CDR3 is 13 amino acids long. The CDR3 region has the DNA TGTGCCAGCAGTCGGGAGGGATCCGGGGAGCTGTTTTTT. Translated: CASSREGSGELFF.

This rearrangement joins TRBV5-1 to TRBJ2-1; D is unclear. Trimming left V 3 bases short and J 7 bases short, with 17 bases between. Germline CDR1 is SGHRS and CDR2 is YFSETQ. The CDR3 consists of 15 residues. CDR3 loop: CASSSGRTRLNEQFF. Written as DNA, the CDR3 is TGCGCCAGCAGCTCAGGACGCACACGGTTGAATGAGCAGTTCTTC.

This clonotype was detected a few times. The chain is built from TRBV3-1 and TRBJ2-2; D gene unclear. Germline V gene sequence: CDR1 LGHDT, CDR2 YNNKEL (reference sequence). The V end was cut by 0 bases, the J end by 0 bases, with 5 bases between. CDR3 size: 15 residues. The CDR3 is CASSQEGPNTGELFF. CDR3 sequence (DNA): TGTGCCAGCAGCCAAGAAGGGCCGAACACCGGGGAGCTGTTTTTT.

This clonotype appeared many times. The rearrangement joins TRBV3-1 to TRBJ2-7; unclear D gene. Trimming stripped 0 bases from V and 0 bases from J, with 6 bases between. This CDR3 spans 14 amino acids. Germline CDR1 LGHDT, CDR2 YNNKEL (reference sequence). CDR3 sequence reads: CASSQEGVSYEQYF. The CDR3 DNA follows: TGTGCCAGCAGCCAAGAAGGCGTCTCCTACGAGCAGTACTTC.

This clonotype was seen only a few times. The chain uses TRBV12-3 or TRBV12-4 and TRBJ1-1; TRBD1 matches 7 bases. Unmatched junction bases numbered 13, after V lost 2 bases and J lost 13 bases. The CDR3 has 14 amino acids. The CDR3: CASSLPQTGTKVFF. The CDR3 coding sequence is TGTGCCAGCAGTTTACCGCAGACAGGGACAAAGGTTTTCTTT.

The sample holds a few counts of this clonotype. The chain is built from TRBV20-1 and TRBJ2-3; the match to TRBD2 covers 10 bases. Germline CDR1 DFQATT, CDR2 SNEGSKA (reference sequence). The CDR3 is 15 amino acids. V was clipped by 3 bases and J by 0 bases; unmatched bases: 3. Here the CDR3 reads CSASALAGSTDTQYF. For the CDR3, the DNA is TGCAGTGCTAGTGCACTAGCGGGAAGCACAGATACGCAGTATTTT.

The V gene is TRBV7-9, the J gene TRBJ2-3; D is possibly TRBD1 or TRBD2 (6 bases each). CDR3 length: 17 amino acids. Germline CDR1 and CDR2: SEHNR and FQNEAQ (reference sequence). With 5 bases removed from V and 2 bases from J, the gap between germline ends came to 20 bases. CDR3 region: CASSPGDNRKFTDTQYF. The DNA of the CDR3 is TGTGCCAGCAGCCCGGGGGACAACCGGAAATTCACAGATACGCAGTATTTT.

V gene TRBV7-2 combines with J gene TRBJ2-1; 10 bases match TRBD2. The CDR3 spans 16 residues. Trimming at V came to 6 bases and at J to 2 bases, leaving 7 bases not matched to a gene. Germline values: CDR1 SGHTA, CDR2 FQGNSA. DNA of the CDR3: TGTGCCAGCAGGTATCTAGCGGGAGCCCCCTACAATGAGCAGTTCTTC. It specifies CASRYLAGAPYNEQFF.